This T cell receptor beta chain comes out of a study of blood T cell repertoires in COVID-19. Overall study context: Collection of acute and convalescent COVID-19 samples took place in the United States, Italy and Spain.

In the original processing: Estimates of nucleated cell counts were drawn from the amplification of reference gene primers. Repertoires were generated with immunoSEQ multiplex PCR, while TCRdb's copy carries only in-frame clones and drops some. That table supplies the V and J calls and clone size; D and trimming were determined from the DNA. The sample contains approximately 250,000 clones, roughly nine tenths of which appear only once. Looked up from germline, CDR1 is SQVTM and CDR2 is ANQGSEA. The CDR3 has 14 amino acids. After removal of 7 bases from V and 6 bases from J, the junction contained 10 bases not matched to a gene.

The chain is built from TRBV29-1 and TRBJ2-3, with 10 bases lining up with TRBD2. The sequence derives from a man aged 40-55 years with active or convalescent COVID-19. The sequenced material came from peripheral blood. CDR3 protein: CSEEAGGQGDTQYF. DNA of the CDR3: TGCAGCGAGGAAGCGGGGGGGCAAGGGGATACGCAGTATTTT.